The clone carrying this T cell receptor (beta chain) showed up many times. Its matching antigen is unknown. Co-extraction of both nucleic acids (RNA and DNA) used about 17-31 mg of unsorted bulk tissue. Separate regions, five per tumor, were sampled. The sample is drawn from a study of tumor-infiltrating lymphocytes in primary liver carcinoma. Whole-study context: Men and women, 30 to 69 years of age, made up the patients.

The input was roughly 0.5 ug total RNA; TCR beta cDNA was made from it with a constant-region primer. Libraries covering TCR beta were generated through three nested multiplex PCR rounds (using a slightly modified ARM-PCR). TRBV1-TRBV30 forward primers paired with a C-beta reverse primer were used in the first two PCR rounds, which ran about 11 cycles each. TCRdb re-called the multiplex PCR reads with MiXCR, one entry per CDR3 protein. The table lists 44,000 or so distinct CDR3 sequences, 71% of them singletons, with approximately 31% in the top ten. CDR1 is SQVTM and CDR2 is ANQGSEA in the germline V gene. V dropped 8 bases and J dropped 8 bases, with 13 bases sitting between them. The CDR3 totals 11 residues. General study findings and limits: Presence in all five tumor regions was observed for only about 7-24% of top clones. Blood had a significantly lower top-250-clone fraction than tumors did (p = 0.039).

The sample comprised liver tumor tissue from sampling region 5. Stated subset: tumor region T5, tumor centre. This sequence originates from a man aged 35-49 years with primary liver carcinoma and hepatitis B virus infection. The genes are TRBV29-1 and TRBJ2-1; D tentatively fits TRBD1 or TRBD2 (5 bases each). Here the CDR3 reads CSPRVGDEQFF. CDR3 DNA: TGCAGCCCCCGAGTGGGGGATGAGCAGTTCTTC.